A single sample is the source of the 22 T cell receptor beta chains below, sequenced in a study of post-analysis software for immune sequencing data. Whole-study findings and limits: Controls showed lower frequencies than patients for five TRBV segments, and TRBV5-6, TRBV5-1 and TRBV20-1 were among these.

The authors incorporated unique molecular identifiers into the TCR beta cDNA libraries. TCRdb reprocessed the PCR reads with MiXCR, giving one entry per CDR3 protein. The data contain about 430,000 distinct CDR3 sequences, more than 30% of them singletons. Antigens of these TCRs are unknown. Sequenced input: blood. The receptors originated from a girl aged 2 to 10 with multiple sclerosis.

In this sample, this clonotype turned up a few times. The V call is TRBV29-1, the J call TRBJ2-5, with D possibly called TRBD1 or TRBD2 (5 bases each). The germline V gene encodes CDR1 SQVTM and CDR2 ANQGSEA. V was clipped by 4 bases and J by 1 base, with 10 bases between them. CDR3 size: 13 residues. As DNA, the CDR3 is TGCAGCGTTGCGACCGGGACCCAAGAGACCCAGTACTTC. Protein sequence: CSVATGTQETQYF.

A few counts support this clonotype. This sequence joins TRBV12-3 or TRBV12-4 and TRBJ2-7, with D maybe TRBD2 (6 bases). The CDR3 loop spans 14 amino acids. Between the trimmed V and J ends, which lost 6 bases and 3 bases, there was a span of 15 bases. The chain's CDR3 is CASSPLDGSYEQYF. As DNA, the CDR3 is TGTGCCAGCAGCCCCCTTGACGGGAGCTACGAGCAGTACTTC.

This clonotype was found a few times. V gene TRBV28 combines with J gene TRBJ2-1, with 9 positions matching TRBD2. Germline values: CDR1 MDHEN, CDR2 SYDVKM. The CDR3 loop spans 16 amino acids. J was trimmed by 4 bases and V by 3 bases; bases with no gene match: 7. This CDR3 is CASSLSLAGIYNEQFF. CDR3 coding DNA: TGTGCCAGCAGTTTGTCGCTAGCGGGAATTTACAATGAGCAGTTCTTC. The full variable domain, its missing parts supplied by reference TRBV28 and TRBJ2-1, is DVKVTQSSRYLVKRTGEKVFLECVQDMDHENMFWYRQDPGLGLRLIYFSYDVKMKEKGDIPEGYSVSREKKERFSLILESASTNQTSMYLCASSLSLAGIYNEQFFGPGTRLTVL.

The rearrangement uses TRBV7-9 and TRBJ2-1; D unclear. The V gene lost 4 bases and the J gene lost 7 bases, with 11 bases spanning the gap. From germline, CDR1 is SEHNR and CDR2 FQNEAQ (reference sequence). The CDR3 loop spans 13 amino acids. DNA for the CDR3: TGTGCCAGCAGCTCTGTCCGGTCTAATGAGCAGTTCTTC. Translation: CASSSVRSNEQFF. The full variable domain, completed using reference TRBV7-9 and TRBJ2-1, is DTGVSQNPRHKITKRGQNVTFRCDPISEHNRLYWYRQTLGQGPEFLTYFQNEAQLEKSRLLSDRFSAERPKGSFSTLEIQRTEQGDSAMYLCASSSVRSNEQFFGPGTRLTVL.

The chain combines TRBV20-1 with TRBJ2-4, with 10 bases lining up with TRBD2. The J call could be wrong; TRBJ2-7 is a better fit for the DNA end. The CDR3 is 17 residues long. CDR1 is DFQATT and CDR2 is SNEGSKA in the germline V gene (reference sequence). For the CDR3, the DNA is TGCAGTGCTAGTTCCCCCTCTAGCGGGGGACGATTTGGCGAGCAGTACTTC. It yields the protein CSASSPSSGGRFGEQYF.

This clonotype has at least ten counts. This chain joins TRBV6-2 or TRBV6-3 and TRBJ1-2; D perhaps matches TRBD1 (6 bases). The germline CDR1 and CDR2 sequences are MNHEY and SVGEGT. The CDR3 covers 14 residues. The V end was cut by 4 bases, the J end by 4 bases, with 13 bases between. The CDR3 spells CASSFDGGIYGYTF. The CDR3 DNA is TGTGCCAGCAGTTTCGACGGGGGCATCTATGGCTACACCTTC.

The chain recombines TRBV5-1 with TRBJ2-3, with 9 bases aligning to TRBD2. V lost 5 bases to trimming and J lost 2 bases; unmatched junction nucleotides: 9. CDR1 is SGHRS and CDR2 is YFSETQ in the germline V gene. The CDR3 length is 16 residues. In DNA, the CDR3 is TGCGCCAGCAGACACAATCCTAGCGGGAACACAGATACGCAGTATTTT. Amino acids: CASRHNPSGNTDTQYF.

In this sample, this clonotype turned up a few times. The chain employs TRBV12-3 or TRBV12-4 and TRBJ2-4, with 7 bases aligning to TRBD2. This CDR3 spans 18 amino acids. The V and J ends lost 6 bases and 1 base, in that order; junction bases with no gene match: 15. DNA for the CDR3: TGTGCCAGCAGCCCTAGCCGCGGGAGAGGGACGGCCAAAAACATTCAGTACTTC. Protein: CASSPSRGRGTAKNIQYF.

V is TRBV24-1 and J is TRBJ2-7, with 12 bases that match TRBD1. Losses at the gene ends were 2 bases for V and 3 bases for J; bases not matched to a gene: 7. Germline CDR1 KGHDR, CDR2 SFDVKD. This CDR3 region has 17 residues. CDR3 sequence: CATSDSFGTGGIYEQYF. DNA of the CDR3: TGTGCCACCAGTGATTCGTTTGGGACAGGGGGCATCTACGAGCAGTACTTC.

This clonotype was counted between two and nine times. The chain couples TRBV20-1 to TRBJ1-2; D might be TRBD1 (6 bases). The ends were cut back, 3 bases at V and 6 bases at J, with 17 bases in the middle. Germline CDR1 reads DFQATT; CDR2 reads SNEGSKA (reference sequence). This CDR3 has 14 residues. This CDR3 is CSASSPQGTHGYTF. The CDR3 nucleotides read TGCAGTGCTAGTAGCCCCCAGGGGACACATGGCTACACCTTC.

The chain joins TRBV24-1 to TRBJ1-5, with 10 bases identical to TRBD1. V shed 5 bases, J shed 7 bases, and the junction held 7 bases outside the gene matches. The CDR3 has 15 amino acids. Germline loops: CDR1 KGHDR, CDR2 SFDVKD. The CDR3 nucleotides are TGTGCCACCAGTGCGGCCGGGGACAGGGGACAGCCCCAGCATTTT. The encoded protein is CATSAAGDRGQPQHF.

This clonotype showed up just a few times. CDR3 DNA: TGTGCCACCAGCGAGCGGACATATGGCTACACCTTC. It encodes CATSERTYGYTF. V is TRBV15 and J is TRBJ1-2; weak D call: TRBD1 (5 bases). Germline V gene lookup returns CDR1 LNHNV and CDR2 YYDKDF (reference sequence). The CDR3 has 12 amino acids. V gave up 5 bases and J gave up 5 bases, with 9 bases separating them.

V is TRBV5-1 and J is TRBJ2-6, with D maybe TRBD1 (6 bases). V was shortened by 5 bases and J by 0 bases, with 12 bases between the two germline ends. This CDR3 contains 16 residues. CDR1 and CDR2 from the germline V gene are SGHRS and YFSETQ. CDR3 nucleotides: TGCGCCAGCAGAGGACAGCCCTCCTCTGGGGCCAACGTCCTGACTTTC. Translation gives CASRGQPSSGANVLTF.

This clonotype was picked up a small number of times. The rearrangement joins TRBV27 to TRBJ2-7; 12 bases line up with TRBD2. J gave up 6 bases and V 5 bases, and 8 bases lay outside the gene matches. The CDR3 consists of 15 residues. Germline V lookup: CDR1 MNHEY, CDR2 SMNVEV (reference sequence). CDR3 residues: CASSPQLAGGLEQYF. In DNA, the CDR3 is TGTGCCAGCAGTCCGCAGCTAGCGGGGGGGCTCGAGCAGTACTTC.

The chain recombines TRBV5-1 with TRBJ2-1; TRBD2 is a possible D gene (6 bases). This CDR3 region has 15 residues. The germline CDR1 and CDR2 sequences are SGHRS and YFSETQ. V was trimmed by 3 bases and J by 7 bases, leaving 17 bases between them. CDR3 amino acids: CASSWAPGTQNEQFF. The CDR3 DNA is TGCGCCAGCAGCTGGGCCCCCGGGACTCAAAATGAGCAGTTCTTC.

V gene TRBV3-1 combines with J gene TRBJ2-7; D not certain. In germline, CDR1 is LGHDT, CDR2 YNNKEL (reference sequence). Trimming pared 1 base from V and 6 bases from J, leaving 13 bases between. This CDR3 is 14 amino acids long. As DNA, the CDR3 is TGTGCCAGCAGCCAAGCAGGAAGTGGCGGCGAGCAGTACTTC. Translation gives CASSQAGSGGEQYF.

This chain uses TRBV9 with TRBJ1-4, with D uncertain. The germline V gene has CDR1 SGDLS and CDR2 YYNGEE. This CDR3 is 13 amino acids long. The ends were cut back, 7 bases at V and 6 bases at J, with 13 bases in the middle. CDR3 amino acids: CASSLGPDEKLFF. CDR3 sequence (DNA): TGTGCCAGCTCCCTAGGACCGGATGAAAAACTGTTTTTT.

The chain has TRBV20-1 and TRBJ2-3, with 7 bases matching TRBD2. The CDR3 contains 14 residues. Trimming removed 6 bases from V and 2 bases from J; junction bases left unmatched: 8. CDR1 is DFQATT, CDR2 SNEGSKA, per germline (reference sequence). The CDR3 bases are TGCAGTGCCAGCGGGGTAGGGGACACAGATACGCAGTATTTT. Translation: CSASGVGDTDTQYF.

This clonotype was seen a handful of times. The chain has TRBV6-6 and TRBJ2-1; tentatively, D is TRBD2 (5 bases). Trimming left V 0 bases short and J 8 bases short, with 11 bases between. Germline V gene lookup returns CDR1 MNHNY and CDR2 SVGAGI (reference sequence). This CDR3 has 14 residues. The DNA for the CDR3 is TGTGCCAGCAGTTACTCTGATCTCGGGGATGAGCAGTTCTTC. It encodes CASSYSDLGDEQFF.

V is TRBV20-1 and J is TRBJ1-5, with 8 bases that match TRBD1. The CDR3 runs to 15 residues. Germline V gene data show CDR1 as DFQATT and CDR2 as SNEGSKA (reference sequence). V trimming: 2 bases; J trimming: 2 bases; junction bases outside the gene matches: 5. In DNA form, the CDR3 reads TGCAGTGCTAGACGGACAGGGACGGGCAATCAGCCCCAGCATTTT. It yields the protein CSARRTGTGNQPQHF.

The chain links TRBV9 to TRBJ2-7, with D unclear. Germline lookup yields CDR1 SGDLS and CDR2 YYNGEE. The V and J ends lost 4 bases and 3 bases respectively, with 14 bases between them. This CDR3 region has 14 residues. CDR3 in amino acids: CASSRTENFYEQYF. DNA for the CDR3: TGTGCCAGCAGCCGGACCGAGAATTTCTACGAGCAGTACTTC.

The V call is TRBV28, the J call TRBJ2-3; no clear D gene. The V and J ends lost 6 bases and 2 bases respectively, with 15 bases between them. Germline values: CDR1 MDHEN, CDR2 SYDVKM. This CDR3 region has 15 residues. The CDR3 DNA reads TGTGCCAGCAGCGAGCCGACACTGATCACAGATACGCAGTATTTT. Translating gives CASSEPTLITDTQYF.